Included here is one T cell receptor (beta chain) sequence, with context. Germline CDR1 is LNHDA and CDR2 is SQIVND (reference sequence). This CDR3 spans 13 amino acids. Trimming removed 2 bases at V and 5 bases at J, with 6 bases between. These data belong to a study of blood T cell repertoires in COVID-19. Overall study context: Samples representing acute and convalescent COVID-19 were sourced from the United States, Italy and Spain. In each case, the material was cDNA or gDNA derived from T cells, B-cell-depleted T cells, or PBMCs.

How the authors handled the data: From reference gene primer amplification, estimates of nucleated cell counts were derived. Assay: immunoSEQ multiplex PCR; the TCRdb copy retains only in-frame clones and omits some. The V and J calls and clone size are taken from that table; D and trimming were inferred from the DNA. There are some 58,000 clones in the sample; about 77% occur only once, and approximately 30% lies in the top ten. The J gene is TRBJ1-4, the V gene TRBV19; D perhaps matches TRBD1 (6 bases). The origin of this receptor is a human donor in a cohort sampled during active COVID-19. Sequenced material: peripheral blood. In DNA form, the CDR3 reads TGTGCCAGTAGTATAACAGGGAATGAAAAACTGTTTTTT. It yields the protein CASSITGNEKLFF.